The present T cell receptor (beta chain) was sequenced within a study of T cells after yellow fever vaccination. Study at large: Libraries from low-cell-number fractions were prepared with the SMART-Seq v4 Ultra Low Input RNA kit. Overall study findings and caveats: Among all clonotypes, a small share was observed in both CD4 and CD8 compartments. The booster saw the reappearance of most primary-vaccination clones (about 95% CD4, 80% to 90% CD8).

As for this clonotype: Its specificity is not known.

Trimming shortened V by 1 base and J by 1 base, and 10 bases separated the two germline ends. The CDR3 extends over 15 amino acids. Germline V gene sequence: CDR1 LNHDA, CDR2 SQIVND (reference sequence). As TCR cDNA was made by 5'RACE template switching, a universal primer site and UMIs were added. MiXCR, applied by TCRdb to the 5' RACE reads, yields one record per CDR3 protein. Among some 170,000 distinct CDR3 sequences, approximately 10% were seen once, and the ten largest hold around 35%. Here the sequenced sample was CD8+ T cells sorted from PBMCs, taken 45 days after the yellow fever booster vaccination. The TCR was taken from a man aged 18 to 29 who received the YFV17D yellow fever vaccine. J is TRBJ1-1 and V is TRBV19; perhaps TRBD1 as D (5 bases). The CDR3 loop is CASSIGPGKNTEAFF. CDR3 nucleotide sequence: TGTGCCAGTAGTATAGGCCCAGGGAAGAACACTGAAGCTTTCTTT.